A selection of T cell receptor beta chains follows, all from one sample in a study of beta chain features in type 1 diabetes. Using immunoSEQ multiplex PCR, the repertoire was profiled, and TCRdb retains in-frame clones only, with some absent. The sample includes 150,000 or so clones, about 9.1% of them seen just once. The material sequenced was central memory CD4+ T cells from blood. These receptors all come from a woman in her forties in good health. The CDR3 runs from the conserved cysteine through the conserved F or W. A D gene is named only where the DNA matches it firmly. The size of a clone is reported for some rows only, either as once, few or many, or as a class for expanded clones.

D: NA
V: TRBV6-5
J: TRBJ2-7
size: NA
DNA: TGTGCCAGCAACAGGGCTTCTACCTACGAGCAGTACTTC
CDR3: CASNRASTYEQYF

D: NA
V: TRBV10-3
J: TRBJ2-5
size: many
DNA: TGTGCCATCAGTGAGGCTAGCCAAGAGACCCAGTACTTC
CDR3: CAISEASQETQYF

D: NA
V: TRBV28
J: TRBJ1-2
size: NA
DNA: TGTGCCAGTAAGACCGGGACATTAGGCTACACCTTC
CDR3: CASKTGTLGYTF

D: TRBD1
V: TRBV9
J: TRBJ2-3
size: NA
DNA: TGTGCCAGCAGCGAAGTTTCCAGGGGGTTCGGATCAGATACGCAGTATTTT
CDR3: CASSEVSRGFGSDTQYF

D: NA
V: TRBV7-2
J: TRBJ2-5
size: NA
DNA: TGTGCCAGCAGCTTAGAATCCTATGTAGCTCGGGAGACCCAGTACTTC
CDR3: CASSLESYVARETQYF

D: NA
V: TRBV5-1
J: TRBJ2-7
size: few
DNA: TGCGCCAGCAGCTTTGTGGGAGGTACCGACAGGGTCCACGAGCAGTACTTC
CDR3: CASSFVGGTDRVHEQYF

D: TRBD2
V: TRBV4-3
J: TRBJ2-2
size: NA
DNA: TGCGCCAGCAGCCAAGAGTCGGGGGGCACCGGGGAGCTGTTTTTT
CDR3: CASSQESGGTGELFF

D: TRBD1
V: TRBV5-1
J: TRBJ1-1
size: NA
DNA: TGCGCCAGCGGGACAGGGGGGATGAACACTGAAGCTTTCTTT
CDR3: CASGTGGMNTEAFF

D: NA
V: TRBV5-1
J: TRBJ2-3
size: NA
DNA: TGCGCCAGCAGCACCGGGGGTGATACGCAGTATTTT
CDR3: CASSTGGDTQYF

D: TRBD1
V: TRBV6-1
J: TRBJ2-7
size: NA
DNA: TGTGCCAGCAAAGGACGGTCGACAGGGGACGACGAGCAGTACTTC
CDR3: CASKGRSTGDDEQYF

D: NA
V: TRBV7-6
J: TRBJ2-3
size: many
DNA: TGTGCCAGCAGCTTCGGCCAGGGGTCAGATACGCAGTATTTT
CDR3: CASSFGQGSDTQYF

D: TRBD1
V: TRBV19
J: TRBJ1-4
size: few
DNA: TGTGCCAGTACCAGCGACCGGGACAGTAATGAAAAACTGTTTTTT
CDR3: CASTSDRDSNEKLFF

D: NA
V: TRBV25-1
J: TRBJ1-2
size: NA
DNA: TGTGCCAGCAGTGAAGGGGGCGACTATGGCTACACCTTC
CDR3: CASSEGGDYGYTF

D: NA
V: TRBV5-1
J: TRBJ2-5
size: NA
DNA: TGCGCCAGCAGGGGTACGGTAACTGCGCCGGGTGAGACCCAGTACTTC
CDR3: CASRGTVTAPGETQYF

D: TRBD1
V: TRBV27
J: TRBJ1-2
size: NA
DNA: TGTGCCAGCAGTTTCGGGACAGGGGGAGCCTACACCTTC
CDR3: CASSFGTGGAYTF

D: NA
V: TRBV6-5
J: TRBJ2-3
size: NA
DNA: TGTGCCAGCAGCCGAAAGGGAGTGGCAGATACGCAGTATTTT
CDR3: CASSRKGVADTQYF

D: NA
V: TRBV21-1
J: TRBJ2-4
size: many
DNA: TGTGCCAGCAGGGCGCCAGGGGGAAATTCGCGTCAGTACTTC
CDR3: CASRAPGGNSRQYF

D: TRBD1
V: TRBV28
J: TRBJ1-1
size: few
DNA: TGTGCCAGCAGCTCCGGACAGGGTCGCACTGAAGCTTTCTTT
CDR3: CASSSGQGRTEAFF

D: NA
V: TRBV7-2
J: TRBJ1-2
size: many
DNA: TGTGCCAGCATGGACAGACAGCGGTCCTATGGCTACACCTTC
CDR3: CASMDRQRSYGYTF

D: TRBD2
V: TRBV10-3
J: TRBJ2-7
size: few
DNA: TGTGCCATCAGTTTATTTTTAGCCGGGACTAGCGGTCACGAGCAGTACTTC
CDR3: CAISLFLAGTSGHEQYF

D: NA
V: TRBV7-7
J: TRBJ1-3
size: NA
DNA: TGTGCTAGCAGCCCAGGACAGTTGAGCTCTGGAAACACCATATATTTT
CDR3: CASSPGQLSSGNTIYF

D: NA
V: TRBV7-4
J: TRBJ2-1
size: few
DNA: TGTGCCAGCAGCCGGGTTCGCAGGGTGATTGACAATGAGCAGTTCTTC
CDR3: CASSRVRRVIDNEQFF

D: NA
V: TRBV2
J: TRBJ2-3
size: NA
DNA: TGTGCCAGCGGCGGGGCTATTAGCACAGATACGCAGTATTTT
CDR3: CASGGAISTDTQYF

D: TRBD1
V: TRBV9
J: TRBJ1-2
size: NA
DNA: TGTGCCAGCAGCCTATGGGGGACAGGTTATGGCTACACCTTC
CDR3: CASSLWGTGYGYTF

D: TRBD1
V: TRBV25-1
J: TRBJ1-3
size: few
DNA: TGTGCCAGCAGTGTTAACAGGGGGCTCTCTGGAAACACCATATATTTT
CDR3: CASSVNRGLSGNTIYF

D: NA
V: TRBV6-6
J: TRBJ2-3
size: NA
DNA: TGTGCCAGCACCGCTTCGGTAGGCACAGATACGCAGTATTTT
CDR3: CASTASVGTDTQYF

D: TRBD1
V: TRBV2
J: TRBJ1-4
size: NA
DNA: TGTGCCAGCAGTGACGGGACAGGCCTCCAGAGGGACGATGAAAAACTGTTTTTT
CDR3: CASSDGTGLQRDDEKLFF

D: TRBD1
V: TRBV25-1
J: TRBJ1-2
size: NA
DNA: TGTGCCAGCAGAACAACGACAGGGATACATGGCTACACCTTC
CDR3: CASRTTTGIHGYTF

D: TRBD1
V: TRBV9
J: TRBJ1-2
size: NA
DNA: TGTGCCAGCAGCGTAGGCAGGGGGCTGGACTATGGCTACACCTTC
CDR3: CASSVGRGLDYGYTF

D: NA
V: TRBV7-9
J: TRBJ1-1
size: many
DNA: TGTGCCAGCAGTATAAAGACAGCTGAAGCTTTCTTT
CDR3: CASSIKTAEAFF

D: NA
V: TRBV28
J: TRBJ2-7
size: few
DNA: TGTGCCAGCGGCACCACAGGGCTCAACTCCTACGAGCAGTACTTC
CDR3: CASGTTGLNSYEQYF

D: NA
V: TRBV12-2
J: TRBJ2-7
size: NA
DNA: TGTGCAAGTCGCTTAGCCCTCCTCGGGGGGGCTCGGGACGAGCAGTACTTC
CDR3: CASRLALLGGARDEQYF

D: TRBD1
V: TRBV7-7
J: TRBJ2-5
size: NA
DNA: TGTGCTAGCAGCTTAGGGTCGGGACAGCGGGAGACCCAGTACTTC
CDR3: CASSLGSGQRETQYF

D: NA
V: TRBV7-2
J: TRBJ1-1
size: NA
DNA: TGTGCCAGCAGCTCCCGGGGGGAGCTGAACACTGAAGCTTTCTTT
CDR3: CASSSRGELNTEAFF

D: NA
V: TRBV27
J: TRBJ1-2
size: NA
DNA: TGTGCCAGCAGTTCAGGGGCGAATGGCTACACCTTC
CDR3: CASSSGANGYTF

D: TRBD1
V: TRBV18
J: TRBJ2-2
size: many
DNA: TGTGCCAGCTCAATGGGACAGCCGAACACCGGGGAGCTGTTTTTT
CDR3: CASSMGQPNTGELFF

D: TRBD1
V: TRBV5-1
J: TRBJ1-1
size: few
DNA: TGCGCCAGCAGCTTGGGGGGACAGGGGAACACTGAAGCTTTCTTT
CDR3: CASSLGGQGNTEAFF

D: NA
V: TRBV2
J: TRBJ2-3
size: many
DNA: TGTGCCAGCAGTGGTCAAACAGATACGCAGTATTTT
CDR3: CASSGQTDTQYF

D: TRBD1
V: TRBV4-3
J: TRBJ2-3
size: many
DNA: TGCGCCAGCAGTCGGGACAGCATGACTAGCACAGATACGCAGTATTTT
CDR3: CASSRDSMTSTDTQYF

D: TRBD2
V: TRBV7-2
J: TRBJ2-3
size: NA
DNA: TGTGCCAGCAGCTTAGCGAGAGGCGGGGGGGGCACAGATACGCAGTATTTT
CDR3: CASSLARGGGGTDTQYF

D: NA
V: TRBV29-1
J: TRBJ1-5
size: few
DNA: TGCAGCGTTGCCCTAGGGGGGGCAAGGGATCAGCCCCAGCATTTT
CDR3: CSVALGGARDQPQHF

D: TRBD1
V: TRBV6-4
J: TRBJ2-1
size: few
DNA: TGTGCCAGCGCAACCGGGACAGGGATGAATGAGCAGTTCTTC
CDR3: CASATGTGMNEQFF

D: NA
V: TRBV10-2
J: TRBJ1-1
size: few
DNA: TGCGCCAGCACCCAAGCAGGGTCGTTCACTGAAGCTTTCTTT
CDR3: CASTQAGSFTEAFF

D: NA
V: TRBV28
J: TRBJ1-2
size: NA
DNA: TGTGCCAGCAGTCGGATACAGGGCGCTAACTATGGCTACACCTTC
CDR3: CASSRIQGANYGYTF

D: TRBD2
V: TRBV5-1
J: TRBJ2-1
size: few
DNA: TGCGCCAGCAGTCCCGGGACTAGCGGGTACAATGAGCAGTTCTTC
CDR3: CASSPGTSGYNEQFF

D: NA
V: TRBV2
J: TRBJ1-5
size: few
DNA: TGTGCCAGCAGCCGTCCTTTCACAGGCCTGGAGCAGCCCCAGCATTTT
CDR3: CASSRPFTGLEQPQHF

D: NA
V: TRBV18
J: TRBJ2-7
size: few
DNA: TGTGCCAGCTCACCCCCCACCGGGGTTCGGCAGTACTTC
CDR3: CASSPPTGVRQYF

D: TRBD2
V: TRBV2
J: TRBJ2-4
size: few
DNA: TGTGCCAGCAGTGATTCTAGCGGGGGGGCAAACATTCAGTACTTC
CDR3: CASSDSSGGANIQYF

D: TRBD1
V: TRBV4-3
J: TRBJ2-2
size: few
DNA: TGCGCCAGCAGCCAAGCCCCTCCGGGACAGGGGGCCGGGGAGCTGTTTTTT
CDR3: CASSQAPPGQGAGELFF

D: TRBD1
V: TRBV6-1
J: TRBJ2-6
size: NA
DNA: TGTGCCAGCAGTGGGACAGGGGCCGGGGCCAACGTCCTGACTTTC
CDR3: CASSGTGAGANVLTF

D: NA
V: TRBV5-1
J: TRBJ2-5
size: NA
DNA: TGCGCCAGCAGTTTGGTCCCGGGGGGCGAGACCCAGTACTTC
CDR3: CASSLVPGGETQYF